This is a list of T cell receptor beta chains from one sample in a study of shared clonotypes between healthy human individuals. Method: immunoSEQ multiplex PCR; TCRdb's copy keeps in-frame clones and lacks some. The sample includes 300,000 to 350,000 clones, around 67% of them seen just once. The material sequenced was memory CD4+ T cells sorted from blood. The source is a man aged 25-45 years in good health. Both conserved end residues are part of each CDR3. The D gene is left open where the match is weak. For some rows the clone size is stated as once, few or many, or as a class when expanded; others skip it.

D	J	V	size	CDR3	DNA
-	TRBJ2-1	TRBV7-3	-	CASSLRSLGNEQFF	TGTGCCAGCAGCTTAAGGTCTCTAGGCAATGAGCAGTTCTTC
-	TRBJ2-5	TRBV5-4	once	CASSLGGLKETQYF	TGTGCCAGCAGCTTGGGGGGGCTAAAAGAGACCCAGTACTTC
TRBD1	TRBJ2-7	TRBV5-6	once	CASSLGGTGDYEQYF	TGTGCCAGCAGCTTGGGTGGGACAGGGGACTACGAGCAGTACTTC
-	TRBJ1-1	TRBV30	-	CAWERDGTEAFF	TGTGCCTGGGAACGTGACGGAACTGAAGCTTTCTTT
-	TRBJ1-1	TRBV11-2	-	CASSLVRGATEAFF	TGTGCCAGCAGCTTAGTCCGGGGGGCCACTGAAGCTTTCTTT
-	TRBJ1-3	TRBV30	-	CAWASSGNTIYF	TGTGCCTGGGCGTCCTCTGGAAACACCATATATTTT
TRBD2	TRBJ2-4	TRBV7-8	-	CASSFGGSYIQYF	TGTGCCAGCAGCTTCGGGGGGAGTTACATTCAGTACTTC
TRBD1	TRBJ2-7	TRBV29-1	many	CSVASPRGQGAYEQYF	TGCAGCGTTGCCAGCCCGAGGGGACAGGGGGCCTACGAGCAGTACTTC
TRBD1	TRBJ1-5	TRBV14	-	CASSPGGASNQPQHF	TGTGCCAGCAGCCCAGGGGGTGCCTCCAATCAGCCCCAGCATTTT
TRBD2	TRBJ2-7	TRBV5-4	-	CASSIWGTSLSEQYF	TGTGCCAGCAGCATCTGGGGGACTAGTCTCTCCGAGCAGTACTTC